The present T cell receptor beta chain was sequenced within a study of cytomegalovirus exposure and HLA in healthy donors. Across the study: A prior study identified 110 million or so unique TCR beta sequences from about 179 million T cells. Study-level points and caveats: Sequencing artifact likely explains a cluster of highly shared sequence variants. Relative to equally common others, HLA-associated TCR beta chains showed greater clonal expansion in a later analysis. The analysis excluded some indistinguishable V segments, including TRBV6-2 and TRBV6-3.

The PCR employed 60 Vbeta primers together with 13 Jbeta primers. The protocol was immunoSEQ multiplex PCR, while the TCRdb copy is restricted to in-frame clones and leaves out a portion. The table lists over 150,000 clones, roughly 80% of them singletons. About this clone: Its antigen is undetermined.

The ends were cut back, 3 bases at V and 4 bases at J, with 7 bases in the middle. CDR3 size: 12 residues. The germline CDR1 and CDR2 sequences are SGHRS and YFSETQ. The origin of this receptor is a man aged 25-45 years in good health and CMV-seronegative. The J gene is TRBJ1-2, the V gene TRBV5-1; D is possibly TRBD1 (5 bases). The material sequenced was PBMCs. The CDR3: CASSSDSYGYTF. The DNA of the CDR3 is TGCGCCAGCAGCTCCGACAGCTATGGCTACACCTTC.